This T cell receptor (beta chain) was identified in a study of cytomegalovirus exposure and HLA in healthy donors. Looked up from germline, CDR1 is MNHNS and CDR2 is SASEGT. The CDR3 has 14 amino acids. V gave up 4 bases and J gave up 0 bases; unmatched junction bases: 3. Researchers ran the PCR with 60 Vbeta and 13 Jbeta primers. Clones were sequenced by immunoSEQ multiplex PCR, and TCRdb holds only the in-frame ones, with some missing. Seen here are some 200,000 clones, 75% to 80% observed once, and the top ten hold 1.5% to 2%. This clone was detected a few times. The origin of this receptor is a man aged 18 to 30 in good health and CMV-seronegative. V gene TRBV6-1 combines with J gene TRBJ2-7; 7 nucleotides line up with TRBD1. Input material: PBMCs. CDR3 sequence: CASSVQGNSYEQYF. The CDR3, as DNA: TGTGCCAGCAGTGTACAGGGGAACTCCTACGAGCAGTACTTC.